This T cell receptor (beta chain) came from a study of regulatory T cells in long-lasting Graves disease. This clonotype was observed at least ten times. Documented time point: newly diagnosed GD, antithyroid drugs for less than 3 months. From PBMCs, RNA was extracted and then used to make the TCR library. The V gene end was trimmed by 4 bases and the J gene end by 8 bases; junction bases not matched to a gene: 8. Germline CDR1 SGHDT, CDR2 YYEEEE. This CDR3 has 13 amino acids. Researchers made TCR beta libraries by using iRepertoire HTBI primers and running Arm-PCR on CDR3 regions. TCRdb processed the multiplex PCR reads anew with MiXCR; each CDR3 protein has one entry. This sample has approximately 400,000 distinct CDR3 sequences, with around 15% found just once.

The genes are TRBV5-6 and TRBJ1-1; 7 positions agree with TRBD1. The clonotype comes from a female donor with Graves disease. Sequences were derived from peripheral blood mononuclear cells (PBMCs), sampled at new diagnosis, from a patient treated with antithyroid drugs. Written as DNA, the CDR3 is TGTGCCAGCAGCGGAGACAGGGTACTCGAAGCTTTCTTT. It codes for CASSGDRVLEAFF. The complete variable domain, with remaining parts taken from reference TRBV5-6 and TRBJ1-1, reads DAGVTQSPTHLIKTRGQQVTLRCSPKSGHDTVSWYQQALGQGPQFIFQYYEEEERQRGNFPDRFSGHQFPNYSSELNVNALLLGDSALYLCASSGDRVLEAFFGQGTRLTVV.